This T cell receptor beta chain was identified during a study of lymphopenia after photon versus proton radiotherapy. Sequencing used immunoSEQ multiplex PCR; TCRdb keeps in-frame clones, though not all of them. The sample holds about 40,000 clones, about 80% seen once. The CDR3 length is 14 residues. Looked up from germline, CDR1 is SNHLY and CDR2 is FYNNEI. V was trimmed by 6 bases and J by 2 bases, leaving 12 bases between them. This specimen was peripheral blood, taken from a patient treated with proton-based radiotherapy. The TCR was taken from a woman in her 70s with pancreatic cancer. This chain connects TRBV2 to TRBJ2-3; TRBD2 is a possible D gene (5 bases). The CDR3 is CASRLHGNTDTQYF. CDR3 DNA sequence: TGTGCCAGCAGGCTCCACGGGAACACAGATACGCAGTATTTT. Complete variable domain (other parts from reference TRBV2 and TRBJ2-3): EPEVTQTPSHQVTQMGQEVILRCVPISNHLYFYWYRQILGQKVEFLVSFYNNEISEKSEIFDDQFSVERPDGSNFTLKIRSTKLEDSAMYFCASRLHGNTDTQYFGPGTRLTVL.